This T cell receptor beta chain is drawn from a study of blood T cell repertoires in COVID-19 (dated by TCRdb to the early 2020s). General notes on the study: The collaborator samples originated in the United States, Italy and Spain and spanned the acute and convalescent phases of COVID-19. The prospective study material was composed of cDNA or gDNA derived from T cells, B-cell-depleted T cells, or PBMCs. The repertoires were made available in a free public database intended to serve as a resource for research on the immune response to SARS-CoV-2. Sample metadata almost always included a de-identified subject ID, COVID-19 status, age in years and sex. Deeply sampled blood TCRbeta repertoires from subjects exposed to, actively infected with, or recovered from COVID-19 were included in the dataset. Samples were obtained from the ongoing ImmuneRACE study (first 160 participants) and from 1,000 to 1,500 subjects provided by 6 global collaborators. HLA class I and class II types, where available, came from metadata supplied by the sample provider rather than from assay-based typing.

With respect to this clone: It has no known antigen specificity. Base quality data are lacking; no much larger clone is found one base away.

Broader findings and caveats from the paper: The amount of clinical and demographic metadata varied by source and participant and was provided uncurated.

V is pared back by 0 bases and J by 7 bases, with 10 bases lying between the germline termini. Per the germline V gene, SGDLS is the CDR1 and YYNGEE is the CDR2. Its CDR3 holds 14 amino acids, cysteine through phenylalanine. Solely the CDR3 DNA is kept, with 42 bases framed from the first base. TCRbeta CDR3 regions were amplified from genomic DNA using the immunoSEQ Assay, a bias-controlled multiplex PCR. Under the source paper's analysis protocol: The number of nucleated cells in each sample was estimated by amplification of reference gene primers within the assay. To quantify the absolute abundance of each unique TCRbeta CDR3 rearrangement, sequence reads were collapsed and filtered. For each sample, productive Simpson clonality was calculated by taking the square root of Simpson's diversity index across productive rearrangements. TCRdb limited this immuneACCESS table to in-frame rearrangements with V and J called. A share of clones is missing; checked studies link under half to unresolved V genes, and the rest is unexplained. The D gene and trimming were derived from the DNA, and the V and J assignments and clone size from that table. The sample table shows about 200,000 clones, and roughly nine tenths are seen once. The top ten hold 0.65% to 0.95% of the sample.

Each collaborating institution followed its own protocols to collect whole blood in K2EDTA tubes. Collaborator samples were shipped for TCRbeta analysis as frozen whole blood, isolated PBMCs, or DNA extracted from either sample type. Sequenced input: peripheral blood. The chain employs TRBV9 and TRBJ2-2; the D gene is perhaps TRBD2, from 5 matching bases. The TCR originated in a woman aged 70 to 79 with acute or convalescent COVID-19. The CDR3 is CASSVAASHGELFF. The DNA reads as follows: TGTGCCAGCAGCGTAGCCGCTAGCCACGGGGAGCTGTTTTTT. The full variable domain, completed from the reference TRBV9 and TRBJ2-2 proteins outside the CDR3, reads DSGVTQTPKHLITATGQRVTLRCSPRSGDLSVYWYQQSLDQGLQFLIQYYNGEERAKGNILERFSAQQFPDLHSELNLSSLELGDSALYFCASSVAASHGELFFGEGSRLTVL.